Following are 14 T cell receptor beta chains from one sample sequenced in a study of identical twins. TCRdb independently ran MiXCR on the 5' RACE reads; one entry per CDR3 protein. Of 430,000 or so distinct CDR3 sequences in the sample, 24% were seen once. Another study also made use of these data, one on T cells expressing NK-cell markers.

The sample consisted of CD4+ T cells sorted from blood. These receptor sequences come from a woman younger than 30 in good health.

V is TRBV5-5 and J is TRBJ2-5; no definite D call. The V gene lost 3 bases and the J gene lost 5 bases, with 14 bases spanning the gap. Germline lookup yields CDR1 SGHKS and CDR2 YYEKEE (reference sequence). The CDR3 is 14 amino acids. The DNA for the CDR3 is TGTGCCAGCAGCTCCCTGGGGTACGAGGAGACCCAGTACTTC. Translating it yields CASSSLGYEETQYF.

This chain joins TRBV6-1 and TRBJ1-2; D might be TRBD1 (5 bases). The CDR3 loop spans 14 amino acids. Trimming removed 7 bases from V and 10 bases from J, with 22 bases in between. Germline V gene lookup returns CDR1 MNHNS and CDR2 SASEGT. This chain's CDR3 is CASIPPGAILDYTF. The CDR3 coding sequence is TGTGCCAGCATTCCCCCCGGGGCTATATTGGACTACACCTTC.

V usage is TRBV15 and J usage is TRBJ1-5, with TRBD1 as a possible D gene (5 bases). The length of the CDR3 is 15 residues. In germline, CDR1 is LNHNV, CDR2 YYDKDF (reference sequence). Trimming cost V 3 bases and J 11 bases, with 20 bases left between them. The CDR3 sequence: CATSRDGGAFGAQHF. The CDR3 DNA is TGTGCCACCAGCAGGGACGGCGGGGCGTTCGGGGCCCAGCATTTT.

This clonotype appeared a few times. The chain couples TRBV6-5 to TRBJ2-6; D is unresolved. The V gene's germline CDR1 is MNHEY and CDR2 SVGAGI. Trimming removed 4 bases at V and 0 bases at J, with 7 bases between. CDR3 length equals 15 residues. This chain's CDR3 is CASSLRPSGANVLTF. As DNA, the CDR3 is TGTGCCAGCAGTTTGAGGCCCTCTGGGGCCAACGTCCTGACTTTC.

This sequence joins TRBV5-5 and TRBJ2-7, with no clear D. CDR3 length equals 15 residues. Germline V gene data show CDR1 as SGHKS and CDR2 as YYEKEE (reference sequence). V shed 5 bases and J shed 5 bases, with 20 bases lying between them. CDR3 bases: TGTGCCAGCAGGCCTAGGATCGACTTGCACCACGAGCAGTACTTC. It translates to CASRPRIDLHHEQYF. Full variable domain (remainder filled in from reference TRBV5-5 and TRBJ2-7): DAGVTQSPTHLIKTRGQQVTLRCSPISGHKSVSWYQQVLGQGPQFIFQYYEKEERGRGNFPDRFSARQFPNYSSELNVNALLLGDSALYLCASRPRIDLHHEQYFGPGTRLTVT.

This chain uses TRBV20-1 with TRBJ1-1; D is uncertain. CDR1 is DFQATT and CDR2 is SNEGSKA in the germline V gene (reference sequence). There are 12 residues in the CDR3. V lost 6 bases, J lost 6 bases, and 14 bases lay in between. The CDR3: CSAPLRSAEAFF. Written as DNA, the CDR3 is TGCAGTGCGCCACTTCGGAGCGCTGAAGCTTTCTTT.

The J gene is TRBJ2-7, the V gene TRBV20-1, with 8 bases lining up with TRBD1. V lost 2 bases and J lost 4; bases outside the gene matches: 4. The CDR3 contains 13 residues. Per germline, CDR1 DFQATT and CDR2 SNEGSKA (reference sequence). Written as DNA, the CDR3 is TGCAGTGCTAGACGAGACAGGGGTTACGAGCAGTACTTC. Its protein product is CSARRDRGYEQYF.

This clonotype occurred a few times. V is TRBV20-1 and J is TRBJ2-5; tentatively, D is TRBD2 (6 bases). V dropped 2 bases and J dropped 5 bases, with 12 bases sitting between them. The germline CDR1 and CDR2 sequences are DFQATT and SNEGSKA (reference sequence). There are 13 residues in the CDR3. The CDR3 loop is CSARMTRGETQYF. The CDR3 DNA follows: TGCAGTGCTAGAATGACCCGGGGGGAGACCCAGTACTTC.

The chain's CDR3 is CASSQLAGGAYEQYF. The CDR3 DNA reads TGCGCCAGCAGTCAACTAGCGGGAGGTGCCTACGAGCAGTACTTC. V usage is TRBV10-1 and J usage is TRBJ2-7; 12 nucleotides match TRBD2. V shed 5 bases, J shed 2 bases, and the junction held 4 bases outside the gene matches. The CDR3 is 15 residues long. The germline CDR1 and CDR2 sequences are WNHNN and SYGVQD (reference sequence).

This clonotype was detected only a few times. The V gene is TRBV5-1, the J gene TRBJ2-1; 14 bases map to TRBD2. Per germline, CDR1 SGHRS and CDR2 YFSETQ. The length of the CDR3 is 18 residues. The J segment lost 4 bases and the V segment lost 2 bases, leaving 8 bases of the junction unmatched. The CDR3 nucleotides read TGCGCCAGCAGCTTCGGACTAGCGGGAGGTGGGGTTTACAATGAGCAGTTCTTC. It yields the protein CASSFGLAGGGVYNEQFF.

Only a few counts were recorded for this clonotype. The V and J genes are TRBV30 and TRBJ2-3; 9 bases are shared with TRBD2. The CDR3 consists of 18 residues. Germline V gene data show CDR1 as GTSNPN and CDR2 as SVGIG (reference sequence). V was pared by 0 bases and J by 2 bases, with 12 bases of the junction left unmatched. The CDR3 coding sequence is TGTGCCTGGAGTGTAGGAAGTCGCGGGAGGGCCCTCACAGATACGCAGTATTTT. It specifies CAWSVGSRGRALTDTQYF.

A few counts support this clonotype. V and J are TRBV12-3 or TRBV12-4 and TRBJ2-7; D gene uncertain. The CDR3 is 12 amino acids. Trimming pared 6 bases from V and 5 bases from J, leaving 11 bases between. The DNA of the CDR3 is TGTGCCAGCAGCCTCCGTTCAGACGAGCAGTACTTC. Encoded protein: CASSLRSDEQYF.

Only one count was recorded for this clonotype. The chain employs TRBV5-1 and TRBJ2-1; possible D gene TRBD2, 6 bases. Germline CDR1 reads SGHRS; CDR2 reads YFSETQ. This CDR3 comprises 15 residues. V lost 2 bases to trimming and J lost 4 bases, with 13 bases between them. The CDR3 loop reads CASSFTSSPYNEQFF. The CDR3 DNA reads TGCGCCAGCAGCTTTACTAGCTCGCCGTACAATGAGCAGTTCTTC.

This chain links TRBV20-1 with TRBJ2-7; 9 bases agree with TRBD1. CDR3 length equals 13 residues. CDR1 and CDR2 (germline): DFQATT, SNEGSKA (reference sequence). The CDR3 region is CRVMGTGPEEQYF. CDR3 sequence (DNA): TGCAGGGTAATGGGGACAGGGCCGGAAGAGCAGTACTTC.